This T cell receptor (beta chain) was found in a study of human T cells and chemical hapten exposure (dated by TCRdb to the early 2020s). Background for the entire study: For sensitization, 2% DPC in acetone was applied to a roughly 2 cm by roughly 2 cm area of upper inner arm skin. Patients additionally received weekly therapeutic DPC doses to the scalp throughout the approximately 25-week study period. Patch testing on the upper back used Finn chambers containing 0.01% DPC, with scoring done after 6 days according to International Contact Dermatitis Research Group standards. Alopecia areata with under or over 50% scalp involvement, alopecia totalis and alopecia universalis were represented in the patient cohort, which was mostly female. The libraries were sequenced as a pool, and the TCR yield per sample differed mostly because of small variations in library volumes within the pool. Peripheral blood TCR repertoire changes were tracked in vivo in alopecia patients during primary and secondary sensitization to the hapten diphenylcyclopropenone (DPC). Blood was sampled from patients pre-sensitization (week 0) and at 2, 6 and about 24 weeks after DPC sensitization. For TCR sequencing, blood came from 25 to 35 alopecia patients at anywhere from one to four time points (pre-sensitization, 2, 6 and 24 weeks).

The time point label for this specimen denotes: patch test 1, 2 weeks after DPC sensitization. The treatment or condition label, as the study defines it: therapeutic diphenylcyclopropenone sensitization with weekly scalp DPC. Blood at each patch-test visit was drawn before the patch test was applied. Patients were eligible if aged 18 to 70, diagnosed with alopecia and judged suitable for DPC therapy, and pregnant patients were excluded. Total RNA was extracted from unfractionated whole blood that had been collected in Tempus Blood RNA tubes. This clonotype was found a few times. It lacks a known antigen. No qualities accompany the bases; no much larger clone lies one base away. Libraries were made using RACE. TCRdb shows the sequencer as NextSeq 500. During library preparation, unique molecular identifiers were attached to individual cDNA molecules so that TCRs could be counted in a quantitative, reproducible way. For every blood RNA sample, sequencing covered both the TCR alpha and TCR beta chains. In the authors' own workflow: The median number of TCRs per sample was around 100,000, ranging from about 20,000 to 700,000. V, J and CDR3 annotation of the TCR reads was carried out using the Decombinator software suite. Every sample was subsampled to the same number of TCRs (28,000) for the PS versus PT1 abundance plots. Expanded TCRs were defined as absent before sensitization and observed at least eight times at the 2-week time point. Through fastp at Q25 and MiXCR, TCRdb rebuilt clones from the public reads, retaining in-frame beta chains. For every CDR3 protein sequence, its rows merge into one entry that carries the most common genes and DNA. V and J calls and clone size were set by TCRdb, not the authors. Present in this sample are about 120,000 distinct CDR3 sequences, roughly an eighth of which were seen just once. The ten largest account for approximately 0.89% of the sample.

What the authors observed across the whole study: Alopecia, a presumed autoimmune disease, was present in all patients, so the immune response of the patients might differ from that of healthy individuals. Repeated subsampling changed both the strength of the expansion versus patch-test correlation and the threshold at which the correlation became significant. Patch test score correlated positively with the number of PT1 expanded TCRs, reaching significance at thresholds 8, 16 and 32 but not at 4. Expanded TCRs formed significantly more large CDR3 similarity clusters than pre-sensitization or healthy control sets, consistent with antigen-driven responses. DPC sensitization did not change how many TCRs were above 1 in 1000 frequency, and no evidence was found of alterations in global repertoire structure.

Relative to germline, V is 5 bases shorter and J is 0 bases shorter, with 11 bases between their ends. From the germline V gene, CDR1 is SGHTA and CDR2 is FQGNSA. Including the terminal cysteine and phenylalanine, the CDR3 comprises 15 residues. Only the CDR3 region is kept as DNA, spanning 45 bases read in frame from base 1. The chain employs TRBV7-2 and TRBJ1-3, with a weak D call of TRBD1 (6 bases match). This clonotype originated in a young man with alopecia areata. Some clones in this sample may be carry-over from other donors' samples. Sequenced here: whole blood, sampled in connection with sensitization to the hapten diphenylcyclopropenone (DPC). The CDR3 has the sequence CASSPYRDSGNTIYF. The base sequence is TGTGCCAGCAGCCCATACAGGGACTCTGGAAACACCATATATTTT.